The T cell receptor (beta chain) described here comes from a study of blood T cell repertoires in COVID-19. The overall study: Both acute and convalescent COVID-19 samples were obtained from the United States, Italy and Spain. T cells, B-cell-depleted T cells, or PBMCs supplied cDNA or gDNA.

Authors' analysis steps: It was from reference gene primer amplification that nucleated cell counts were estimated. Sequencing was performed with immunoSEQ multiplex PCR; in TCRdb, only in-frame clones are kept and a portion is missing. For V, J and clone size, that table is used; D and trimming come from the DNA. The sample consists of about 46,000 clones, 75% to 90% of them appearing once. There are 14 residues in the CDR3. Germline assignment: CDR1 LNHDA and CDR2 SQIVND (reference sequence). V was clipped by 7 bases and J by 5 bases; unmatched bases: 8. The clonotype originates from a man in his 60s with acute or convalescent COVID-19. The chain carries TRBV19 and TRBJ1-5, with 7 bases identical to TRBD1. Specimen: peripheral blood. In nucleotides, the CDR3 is TGTGCCAGTAACCGACAGGGTATTTATCAGCCCCAGCATTTT. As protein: CASNRQGIYQPQHF.